This T cell receptor (beta chain) originates from a study of early T cells in non-severe SARS-CoV-2 infection. Study-wide background: The sequenced material was bulk RNA from unsorted whole blood, and its chains were unpaired. General study points: Matching against VDJdb likely underestimated virus-specific expansions, favoring anti-spike CD8.

With regard to this clonotype: Its cognate antigen is unknown.

V was trimmed by 1 base and J by 14 bases, leaving 13 bases between them. From germline, CDR1 is SGHVS and CDR2 FNYEAQ. The CDR3 loop spans 12 amino acids. Individual cDNA molecules received unique molecular identifiers during library preparation. MiXCR, applied by TCRdb to the 5' RACE reads, yields one record per CDR3 protein. The sample includes fewer than 75,000 distinct CDR3 sequences, less than 20% seen only once; the top ten take roughly 8.2%. The receptor was derived from an adult who was a healthcare worker with PCR-confirmed SARS-CoV-2 infection or an uninfected control (not recorded which). V usage is TRBV7-6 and J usage is TRBJ2-3; tentatively, D is TRBD1 (6 bases). Sequenced here: whole blood, sampled at baseline. CDR3 DNA sequence: TGTGCCAGCAGCTTAGGGGGACATCCGCCGTATTTT. Protein: CASSLGGHPPYF. Full variable domain (missing parts from reference TRBV7-6 and TRBJ2-3): GAGVSQSPRYKVTKRGQDVALRCDPISGHVSLYWYRQALGQGPEFLTYFNYEAQQDKSGLPNDRFSAERPEGSISTLTIQRTEQRDSAMYRCASSLGGHPPYFGPGTRLTVL.